This T cell receptor (beta chain) was sequenced in a study of cytomegalovirus exposure and HLA in healthy donors. The study, taken as a whole, reports: As was reported, the classifier diagnosed cytomegalovirus status with high specificity and sensitivity. In all likelihood, a cluster of highly shared sequence variants was a sequencing artifact.

A word on this clone: The antigen is unknown. One end of the junction fails to match germline, which may point to a read error.

Primers for the PCR totalled 60 Vbeta and 13 Jbeta. In the original workflow: In a later analysis, about 11 million of tens of millions of unique beta chains occurred in at least two donors. This table comes from immunoSEQ multiplex PCR, and its TCRdb copy is limited to in-frame clones, with some not included. The V and J calls and clone size come from that table; D and trimming were worked out from the DNA. The data show about 170,000 clones, approximately 72% seen once. The CDR3 spans 15 residues. CDR1 is SSHAT, CDR2 FNYEAQ, per germline (reference sequence). This TCR was sampled from a human donor in good health. The chain combines TRBV7-7 with TRBJ1-1, with 7 bases matching TRBD1. Sequenced: PBMCs. CDR3 DNA sequence: TGTGCTAGCAGCTCCGAGGCCGAGGGGGCCACTGAAGCTTTCTTT. It yields the protein CASSSEAEGATEAFF.